The TCR beta chain described here comes from a study of blood T cell repertoires in COVID-19. The CDR3 runs to 15 residues. V lost 4 bases and J lost 2, with 13 bases in between. CDR1 SGDLS and CDR2 YYNGEE come from the germline V gene. Assay used: immunoSEQ multiplex PCR; TCRdb lists only in-frame clones, some missing. The sample lists around 100,000 clones, about 81% occurring once. The J gene is TRBJ2-1, the V gene TRBV9; D is possibly TRBD1 (6 bases). This receptor was taken from a man between 65 and 85 years old with acute or convalescent COVID-19. Sequenced material: peripheral blood. CDR3 sequence (DNA): TGTGCCAGCAGCCCACAGGGCTCTACCTACAATGAGCAGTTCTTC. Residues: CASSPQGSTYNEQFF.